The rows below give T cell receptor beta chains drawn from one sample of a study of cytomegalovirus exposure and HLA in healthy donors. Measured with immunoSEQ multiplex PCR; TCRdb has only the in-frame clones, and not every one. The data hold 65,000 to 95,000 clones, with roughly 70% observed a single time. Sequencing was carried out using PBMCs. These receptors were obtained from a man aged 70 or older in good health and CMV-seronegative. Both conserved end residues are part of each CDR3. Each record gives: J gene, V gene, clone size, D gene, CDR3 protein, CDR3 DNA. D genes are given only for firm matches. A row's size may be missing; if present it is once, few, many or a size class.

>TRBJ1-4|TRBV5-1|few|TRBD1
CASSPLGPTGGGEKLFF
TGCGCCAGCAGCCCATTGGGACCTACAGGGGGGGGTGAAAAACTGTTTTTT
>TRBJ2-7|TRBV9|NA|TRBD2
CASSVGTSGEQYF
TGTGCCAGCAGCGTCGGTACTAGCGGGGAGCAGTACTTC
>TRBJ1-6|TRBV7-9|NA|NA
CSSSLDSLSYNSPLHF
TGTTCCAGCAGCTTGGACAGCCTCTCCTATAATTCACCCCTCCACTTT
>TRBJ2-2|TRBV7-8|NA|TRBD1
CASSLTHRGTANTGELFF
TGTGCCAGCAGCTTAACCCACAGGGGGACTGCGAACACCGGGGAGCTGTTTTTT
>TRBJ2-1|TRBV5-1|NA|NA
CASSLVLAGVNEQFF
TGCGCCAGCAGCTTGGTACTAGCAGGCGTTAATGAGCAGTTCTTC
>TRBJ1-1|TRBV27|NA|NA
CASSLFGSSSTEAFF
TGTGCCAGCAGTTTATTCGGGTCGAGTAGCACTGAAGCTTTCTTT
>TRBJ2-5|TRBV6-6|NA|NA
CASSYPGLAGTQYF
TGTGCCAGCAGTTACCCCGGGCTCGCGGGGACCCAGTACTTC
>TRBJ1-1|TRBV6-6|NA|NA
CASSYSGGAEAFF
TGTGCCAGCAGTTACTCGGGGGGGGCCGAGGCTTTCTTT
>TRBJ1-6|TRBV5-1|NA|NA
CASSLVEDSPLHF
TGCGCCAGCAGCTTGGTCGAGGATTCACCCCTCCACTTT
>TRBJ2-1|TRBV19|NA|TRBD2
CASSLPSGGTGNEQFF
TGTGCCAGTAGTTTACCTAGCGGGGGTACAGGGAATGAGCAGTTCTTC
>TRBJ1-5|TRBV19|NA|NA
CASGTASMNNQPQHF
TGTGCCAGTGGAACAGCCTCCATGAACAATCAGCCCCAGCATTTT
>TRBJ2-3|TRBV7-2|NA|NA
CASSLTNLRTDTQYF
TGTGCCAGCAGCTTGACTAATCTTCGCACAGATACGCAGTATTTT
>TRBJ2-5|TRBV7-6|once|NA
CASSSLSQETQYF
TGTGCCAGCAGCTCTCTCTCTCAAGAGACCCAGTACTTC
>TRBJ1-1|TRBV11-3|NA|NA
CASSLTGLHEAFF
TGTGCCAGCAGCCTTACAGGGCTCCATGAAGCTTTCTTT
>TRBJ1-6|TRBV28|NA|TRBD1
CASLRAGTGDSPLHF
TGTGCCAGCTTACGGGCCGGGACAGGGGACTCACCCCTCCACTTT
>TRBJ1-1|TRBV2|NA|NA
CASSGLGEAFF
TGTGCCAGCAGCGGACTGGGTGAAGCTTTCTTT
>TRBJ2-2|TRBV23-1|NA|NA
CASSQSAGEGAGELFF
TGCGCCAGCAGTCAATCTGCTGGGGAGGGGGCCGGGGAGCTGTTTTTT
>TRBJ1-3|TRBV28|NA|TRBD1
CASSLLGQGNTIYF
TGTGCCAGCAGTTTATTGGGACAGGGGAACACCATATATTTT
>TRBJ1-4|TRBV28|NA|NA
CASSGASGEKLFF
TGTGCCAGCAGTGGAGCCAGTGGCGAAAAACTGTTTTTT
>TRBJ2-3|TRBV19|NA|NA
CASRGWDTDTQYF
TGTGCCAGCCGAGGGTGGGACACAGATACGCAGTATTTT
>TRBJ1-2|TRBV6-4|many|NA
CASSDSLDTSFYGYTF
TGTGCCAGCAGTGACTCGCTGGACACTTCCTTCTATGGCTACACCTTC
>TRBJ2-3|TRBV7-2|NA|NA
CASRNRVTDTQYF
TGTGCCAGCAGGAACAGGGTTACAGATACGCAGTATTTT
>TRBJ2-5|TRBV5-4|NA|NA
CASSPGNQETQYF
TGTGCCAGCAGCCCCGGGAACCAAGAGACCCAGTACTTC